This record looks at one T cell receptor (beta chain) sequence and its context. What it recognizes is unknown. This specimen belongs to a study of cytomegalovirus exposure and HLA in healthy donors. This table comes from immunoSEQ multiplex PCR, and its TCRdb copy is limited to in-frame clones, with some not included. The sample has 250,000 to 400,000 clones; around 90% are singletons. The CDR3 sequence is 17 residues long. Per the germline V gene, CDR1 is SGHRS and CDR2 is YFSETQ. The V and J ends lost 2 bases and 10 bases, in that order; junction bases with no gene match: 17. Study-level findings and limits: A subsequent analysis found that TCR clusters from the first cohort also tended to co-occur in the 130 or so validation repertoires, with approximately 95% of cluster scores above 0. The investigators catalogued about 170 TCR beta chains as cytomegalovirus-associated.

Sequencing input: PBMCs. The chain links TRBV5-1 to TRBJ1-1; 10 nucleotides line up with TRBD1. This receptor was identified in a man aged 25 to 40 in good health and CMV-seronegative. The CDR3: CASSFSTGQGSQHGAFF. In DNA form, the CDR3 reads TGCGCCAGCAGCTTCTCCACGGGACAGGGGTCCCAACATGGAGCTTTCTTT.